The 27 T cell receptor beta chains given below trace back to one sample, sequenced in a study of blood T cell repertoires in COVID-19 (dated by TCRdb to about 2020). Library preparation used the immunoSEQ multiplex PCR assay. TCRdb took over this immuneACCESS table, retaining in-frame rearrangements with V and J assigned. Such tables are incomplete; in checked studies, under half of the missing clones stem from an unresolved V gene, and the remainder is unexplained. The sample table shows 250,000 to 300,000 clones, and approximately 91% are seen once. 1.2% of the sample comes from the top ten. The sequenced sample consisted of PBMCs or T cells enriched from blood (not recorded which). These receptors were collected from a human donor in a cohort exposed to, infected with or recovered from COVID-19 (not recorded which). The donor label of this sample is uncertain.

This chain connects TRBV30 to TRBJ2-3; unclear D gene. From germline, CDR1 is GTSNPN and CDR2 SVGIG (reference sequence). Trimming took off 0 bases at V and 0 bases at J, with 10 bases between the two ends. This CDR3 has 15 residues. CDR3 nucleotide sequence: TGTGCCTGGAGTGTAGTGGCGACTAGCACAGATACGCAGTATTTT. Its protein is CAWSVVATSTDTQYF.

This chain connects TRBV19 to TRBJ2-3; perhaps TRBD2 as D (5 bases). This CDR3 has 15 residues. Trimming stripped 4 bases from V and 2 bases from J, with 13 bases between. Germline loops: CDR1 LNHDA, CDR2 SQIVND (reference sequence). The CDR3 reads CASSTRTDYTDTQYF. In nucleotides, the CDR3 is TGTGCCAGTAGTACCCGGACTGACTACACAGATACGCAGTATTTT.

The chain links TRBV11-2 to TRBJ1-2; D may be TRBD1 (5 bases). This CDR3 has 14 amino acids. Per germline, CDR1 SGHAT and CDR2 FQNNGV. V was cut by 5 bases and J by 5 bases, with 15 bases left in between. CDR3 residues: CASSPETGRYGYTF. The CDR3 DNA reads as TGTGCCAGCAGCCCCGAAACAGGAAGGTATGGCTACACCTTC. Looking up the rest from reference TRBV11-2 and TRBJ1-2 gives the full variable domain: EAGVAQSPRYKIIEKRQSVAFWCNPISGHATLYWYQQILGQGPKLLIQFQNNGVVDDSQLPKDRFSAERLKGVDSTLKIQPAKLEDSAVYLCASSPETGRYGYTFGSGTRLTVV.

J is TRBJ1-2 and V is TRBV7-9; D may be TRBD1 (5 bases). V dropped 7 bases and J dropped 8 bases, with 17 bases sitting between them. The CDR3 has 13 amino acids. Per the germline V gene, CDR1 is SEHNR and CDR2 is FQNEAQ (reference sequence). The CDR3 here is CASTSMGPRGYTF. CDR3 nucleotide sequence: TGTGCCAGCACCTCCATGGGGCCGCGAGGCTACACCTTC. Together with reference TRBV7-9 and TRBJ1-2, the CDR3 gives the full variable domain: DTGVSQNPRHKITKRGQNVTFRCDPISEHNRLYWYRQTLGQGPEFLTYFQNEAQLEKSRLLSDRFSAERPKGSFSTLEIQRTEQGDSAMYLCASTSMGPRGYTFGSGTRLTVV.

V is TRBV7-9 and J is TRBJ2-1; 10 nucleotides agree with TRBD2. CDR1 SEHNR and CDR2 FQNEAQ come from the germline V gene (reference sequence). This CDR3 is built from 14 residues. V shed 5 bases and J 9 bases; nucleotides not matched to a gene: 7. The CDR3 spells CASSRLGLAIEQFF. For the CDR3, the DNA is TGTGCCAGCAGCCGCCTGGGACTAGCGATTGAGCAGTTCTTC. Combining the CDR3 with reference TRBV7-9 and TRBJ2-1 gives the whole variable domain DTGVSQNPRHKITKRGQNVTFRCDPISEHNRLYWYRQTLGQGPEFLTYFQNEAQLEKSRLLSDRFSAERPKGSFSTLEIQRTEQGDSAMYLCASSRLGLAIEQFFGPGTRLTVL.

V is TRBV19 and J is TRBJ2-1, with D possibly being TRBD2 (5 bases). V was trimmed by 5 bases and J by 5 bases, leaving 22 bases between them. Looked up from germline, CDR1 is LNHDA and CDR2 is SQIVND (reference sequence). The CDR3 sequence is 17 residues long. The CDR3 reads CASSLVAGHPRDNEQFF. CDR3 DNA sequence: TGTGCCAGTAGTTTGGTGGCGGGCCACCCCCGCGACAATGAGCAGTTCTTC.

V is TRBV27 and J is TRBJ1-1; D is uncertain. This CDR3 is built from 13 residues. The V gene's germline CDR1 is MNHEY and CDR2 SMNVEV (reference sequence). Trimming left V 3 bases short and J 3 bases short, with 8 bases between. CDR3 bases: TGTGCCAGCAGTTTTCAGGCGTACACTGAAGCTTTCTTT. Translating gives CASSFQAYTEAFF.

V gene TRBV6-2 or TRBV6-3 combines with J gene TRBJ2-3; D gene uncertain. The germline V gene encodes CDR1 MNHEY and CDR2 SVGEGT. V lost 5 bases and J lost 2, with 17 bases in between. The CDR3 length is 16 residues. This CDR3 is CASSGTSEAITDTQYF. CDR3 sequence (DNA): TGTGCCAGCAGTGGAACCAGTGAGGCCATCACAGATACGCAGTATTTT.

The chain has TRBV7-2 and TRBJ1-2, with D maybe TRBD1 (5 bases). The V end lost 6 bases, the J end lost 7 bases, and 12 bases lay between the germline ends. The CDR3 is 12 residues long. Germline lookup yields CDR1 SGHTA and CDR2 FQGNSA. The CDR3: CASRRGGTGYTF. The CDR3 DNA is TGTGCCAGCAGGCGGGGGGGTACTGGCTACACCTTC. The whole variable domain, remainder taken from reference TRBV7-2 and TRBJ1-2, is GAGVSQSPSNKVTEKGKDVELRCDPISGHTALYWYRQSLGQGLEFLIYFQGNSAPDKSGLPSDRFSAERTGGSVSTLTIQRTQQEDSAVYLCASRRGGTGYTFGSGTRLTVV.

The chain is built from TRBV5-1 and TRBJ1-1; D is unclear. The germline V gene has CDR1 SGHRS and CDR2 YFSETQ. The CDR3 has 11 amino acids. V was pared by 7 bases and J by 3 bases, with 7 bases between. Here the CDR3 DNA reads TGCGCCAGCCGCGCGGACACTGAAGCTTTCTTT. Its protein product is CASRADTEAFF.

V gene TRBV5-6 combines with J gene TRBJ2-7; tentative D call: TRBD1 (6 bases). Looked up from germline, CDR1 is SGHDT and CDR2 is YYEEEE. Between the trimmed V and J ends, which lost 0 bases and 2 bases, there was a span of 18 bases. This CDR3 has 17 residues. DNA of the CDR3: TGTGCCAGCAGCTTGGCCCCCACAGGGATCGCGACCTACGAGCAGTACTTC. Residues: CASSLAPTGIATYEQYF.

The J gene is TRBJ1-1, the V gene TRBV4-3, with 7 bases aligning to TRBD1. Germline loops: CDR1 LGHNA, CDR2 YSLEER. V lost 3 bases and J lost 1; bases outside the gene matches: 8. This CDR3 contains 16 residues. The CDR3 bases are TGCGCCAGCAGCCATCGACAGGGCCTCAGGAACACTGAAGCTTTCTTT. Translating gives CASSHRQGLRNTEAFF.

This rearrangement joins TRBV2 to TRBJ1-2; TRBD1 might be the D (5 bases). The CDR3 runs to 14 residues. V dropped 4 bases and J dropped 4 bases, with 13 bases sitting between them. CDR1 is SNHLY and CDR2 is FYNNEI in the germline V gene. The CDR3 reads CASSGRRGSYGYTF. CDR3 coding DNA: TGTGCCAGCAGTGGGCGGAGGGGCAGCTATGGCTACACCTTC.

The DNA of the CDR3 is TGCGCCAGCAGCCCCCTAGTAGGCAGGGGATCCACTGAAGCTTTCTTT. Translation gives CASSPLVGRGSTEAFF. The rearrangement uses TRBV5-1 and TRBJ1-1; TRBD1 is a possible D gene (6 bases). The ends were cut back, 4 bases at V and 4 bases at J, with 20 bases in the middle. The CDR3 has 16 residues. Germline V gene lookup returns CDR1 SGHRS and CDR2 YFSETQ.

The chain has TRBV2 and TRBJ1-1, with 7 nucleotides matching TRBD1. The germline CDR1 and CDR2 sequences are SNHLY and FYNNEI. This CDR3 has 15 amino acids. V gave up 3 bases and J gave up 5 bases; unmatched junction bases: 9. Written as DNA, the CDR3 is TGTGCCAGCAGTGATCATCCGGGACAGATAACTGAAGCTTTCTTT. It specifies CASSDHPGQITEAFF.

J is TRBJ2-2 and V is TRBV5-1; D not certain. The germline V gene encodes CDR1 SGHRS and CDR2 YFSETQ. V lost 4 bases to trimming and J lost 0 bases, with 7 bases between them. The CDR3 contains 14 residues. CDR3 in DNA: TGCGCCAGCAGCGGTACAGCGAACACCGGGGAGCTGTTTTTT. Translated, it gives CASSGTANTGELFF.

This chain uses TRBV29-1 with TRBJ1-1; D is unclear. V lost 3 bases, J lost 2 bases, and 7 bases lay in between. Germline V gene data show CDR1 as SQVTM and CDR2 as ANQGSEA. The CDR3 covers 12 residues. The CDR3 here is CSVEAPNTEAFF. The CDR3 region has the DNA TGCAGCGTTGAGGCACCTAACACTGAAGCTTTCTTT.

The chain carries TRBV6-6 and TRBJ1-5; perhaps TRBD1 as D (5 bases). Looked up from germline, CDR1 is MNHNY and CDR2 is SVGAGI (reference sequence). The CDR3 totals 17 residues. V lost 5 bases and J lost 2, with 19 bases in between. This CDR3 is CASSPPQLRVGNQPQHF. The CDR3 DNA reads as TGTGCCAGCAGTCCCCCCCAGCTCAGGGTAGGCAATCAGCCCCAGCATTTT.

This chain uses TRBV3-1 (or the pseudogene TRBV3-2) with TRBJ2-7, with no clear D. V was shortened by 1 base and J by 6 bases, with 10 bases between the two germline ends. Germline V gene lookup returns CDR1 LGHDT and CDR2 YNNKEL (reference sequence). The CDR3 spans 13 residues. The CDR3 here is CASSQVVWAEQYF. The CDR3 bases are TGTGCCAGCAGCCAAGTTGTATGGGCCGAGCAGTACTTC.

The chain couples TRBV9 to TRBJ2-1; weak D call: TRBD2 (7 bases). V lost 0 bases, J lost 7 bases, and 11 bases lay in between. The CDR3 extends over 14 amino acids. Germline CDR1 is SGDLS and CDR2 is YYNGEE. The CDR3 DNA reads TGTGCCAGCAGCGTAGAAGGGGGGGCAAATGAGCAGTTCTTC. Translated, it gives CASSVEGGANEQFF.

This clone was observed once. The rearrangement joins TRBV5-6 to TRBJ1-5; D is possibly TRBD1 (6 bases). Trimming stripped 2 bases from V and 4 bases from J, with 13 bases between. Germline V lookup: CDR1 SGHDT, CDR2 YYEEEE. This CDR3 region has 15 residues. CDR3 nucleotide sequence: TGTGCCAGCAGCTTAAGAACAGGGAGAAATCAGCCCCAGCATTTT. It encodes CASSLRTGRNQPQHF.

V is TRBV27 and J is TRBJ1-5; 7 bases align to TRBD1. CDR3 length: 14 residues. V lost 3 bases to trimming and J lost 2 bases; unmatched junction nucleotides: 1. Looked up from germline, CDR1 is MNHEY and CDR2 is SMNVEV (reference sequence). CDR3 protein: CASSFTGGNQPQHF. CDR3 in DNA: TGTGCCAGCAGTTTTACAGGGGGCAATCAGCCCCAGCATTTT.

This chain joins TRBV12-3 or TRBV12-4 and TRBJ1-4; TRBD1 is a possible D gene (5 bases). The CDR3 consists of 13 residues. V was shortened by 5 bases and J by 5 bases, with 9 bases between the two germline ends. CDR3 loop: CASSADTNEKLFF. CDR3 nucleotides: TGTGCCAGCAGTGCGGACACCAATGAAAAACTGTTTTTT.

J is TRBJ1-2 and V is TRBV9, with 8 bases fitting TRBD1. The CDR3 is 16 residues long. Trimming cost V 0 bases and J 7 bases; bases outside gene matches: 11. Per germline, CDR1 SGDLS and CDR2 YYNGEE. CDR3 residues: CASSVGFFGQGLGYTF. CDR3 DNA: TGTGCCAGCAGCGTAGGGTTCTTCGGACAGGGCCTTGGCTACACCTTC.

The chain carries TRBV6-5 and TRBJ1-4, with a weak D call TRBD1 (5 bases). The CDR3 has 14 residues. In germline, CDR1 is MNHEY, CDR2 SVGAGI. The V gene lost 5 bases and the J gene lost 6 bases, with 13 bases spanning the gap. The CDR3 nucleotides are TGTGCCAGCAGTAACGGGGGGAACGATGAAAAACTGTTTTTT. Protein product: CASSNGGNDEKLFF.

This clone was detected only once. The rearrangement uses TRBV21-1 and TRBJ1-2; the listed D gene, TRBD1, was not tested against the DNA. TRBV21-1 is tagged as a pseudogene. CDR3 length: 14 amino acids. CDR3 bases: TGTGCCAGCAGCCGGCAGGGGGTCTTCTATGGCTACACCTTC. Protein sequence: CASSRQGVFYGYTF.

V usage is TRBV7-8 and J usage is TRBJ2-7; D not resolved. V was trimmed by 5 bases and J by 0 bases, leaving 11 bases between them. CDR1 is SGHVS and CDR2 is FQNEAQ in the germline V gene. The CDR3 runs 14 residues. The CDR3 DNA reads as TGTGCCAGCAGCGCCTACACGGGCTCCTACGAGCAGTACTTC. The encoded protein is CASSAYTGSYEQYF.